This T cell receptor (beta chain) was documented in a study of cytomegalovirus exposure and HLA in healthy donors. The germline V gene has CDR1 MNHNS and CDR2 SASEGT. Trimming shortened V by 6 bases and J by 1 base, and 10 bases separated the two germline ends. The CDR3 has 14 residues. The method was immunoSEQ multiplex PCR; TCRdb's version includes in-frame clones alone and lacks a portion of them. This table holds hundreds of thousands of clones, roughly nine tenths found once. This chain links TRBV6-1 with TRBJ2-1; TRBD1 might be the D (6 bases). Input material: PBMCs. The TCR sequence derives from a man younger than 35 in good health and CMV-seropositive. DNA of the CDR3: TGTGCCAGCAGGTCCGGGACATCCTACAATGAGCAGTTCTTC. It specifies CASRSGTSYNEQFF.